This entry is about one TCR beta chain. The antigen it binds to is not known. Sequence at one end of the junction differs from germline and may be a read error. The data are from a study of relationships among human T cell subsets (dated by TCRdb to the early 2010s). About the study as a whole: Sequencing was performed on eight distinct blood T cell populations: pan T, CD8 cytotoxic, regulatory, Th1, Th2, naive plus transitional, activated and memory cells.

CD4+CD25+ regulatory T cells were selected from positively selected CD4+ cells using anti-CD25 beads. Miltenyi superparamagnetic beads coated with subset-specific monoclonal antibodies were used for isolation of the T cell subsets. All T cell populations were isolated from peripheral blood. Mononuclear cells were obtained from whole blood by Ficoll separation, and monocytes were then depleted with anti-CD14 microbeads. Isolated cell populations were immediately resuspended in RNAprotect reagent. From cysteine to phenylalanine, the CDR3 is 13 amino acids long. CDR3 DNA is the only sequence kept; it has 39 bases, read in frame from the first base. CDR1 and CDR2, looked up from the germline V gene, are MDHEN and SYDVKM. Libraries were constructed by multiplex PCR. Reads for this sample came from a 454 GS FLX. TCR alpha and beta CDR3 regions were amplified from mRNA by semiquantitative ARM-PCR. In ARM-PCR, tagged nested gene-specific primers were used first, and communal superprimers then performed exponential amplification. Before the first-round PCR products went through the second amplification round, exonuclease was used to remove the nested primers. The amplicons were sequenced on the 454 platform, which can rapidly sequence millions of DNA fragments without cloning bias. A read was counted as effective if the read could be mapped to both V and J germline segments. The original pipeline was this. Reads were assigned to germline V, D and J segments with IRmap, which uses pyromap, a Smith-Waterman modification adapted to 454 sequencing errors. Cutoffs set at the 99th percentile of alignment scores from simulated random sequences were applied to filter D-beta assignments. CDR3 was defined as the amino acids lying between the conserved V-segment Y[YFLI]C motif and the J-segment [FW]GXGT motif. A compound Poisson process model, previously applied to large-scale EST data, was used to estimate repertoire diversity. A cross-contamination detection procedure was applied to argue against sample contamination as the source of shared CDR3s. TCRdb trimmed the raw reads at Q25, called clones with MiXCR and kept productive beta chains. Each CDR3 protein gets just one entry, which takes the most common genes and DNA from the rows behind it. TCRdb, not the authors, supplied the V and J calls. The sample contains under 15,000 distinct CDR3 sequences, about 60% of them found a single time. The ten top clones hold 2.1% of the sample.

Here is what the overall study found, with its caveats: While more than 50% of CD8+ cytotoxic sequences came from clones with more than 100 reads, the regulatory and Th2 subsets had few clones of that kind. The considerable overlap in CDR3s among Th1, Th2 and regulatory T cells was taken as suggesting that cell fate choices are stochastic. The bead-based sorting was unable to rule out the presence of a CD4+CD8+ double-positive population. No statistically significant differences in V, D and J usage, CDR3 length or N-nucleotide additions were observed among the seven subsets.

The chain uses TRBV28 and TRBJ1-1; TRBD1 aligns with 9 central bases. This clonotype was obtained from a man aged 40-49 years in good health. The sequenced material came from Tregs sorted from blood. The DNA sequence is given as TGTGCCAGTGGACAGGGGCTGAACGCTGAAGCTTTCTTT. Its translation is CASGQGLNAEAFF.